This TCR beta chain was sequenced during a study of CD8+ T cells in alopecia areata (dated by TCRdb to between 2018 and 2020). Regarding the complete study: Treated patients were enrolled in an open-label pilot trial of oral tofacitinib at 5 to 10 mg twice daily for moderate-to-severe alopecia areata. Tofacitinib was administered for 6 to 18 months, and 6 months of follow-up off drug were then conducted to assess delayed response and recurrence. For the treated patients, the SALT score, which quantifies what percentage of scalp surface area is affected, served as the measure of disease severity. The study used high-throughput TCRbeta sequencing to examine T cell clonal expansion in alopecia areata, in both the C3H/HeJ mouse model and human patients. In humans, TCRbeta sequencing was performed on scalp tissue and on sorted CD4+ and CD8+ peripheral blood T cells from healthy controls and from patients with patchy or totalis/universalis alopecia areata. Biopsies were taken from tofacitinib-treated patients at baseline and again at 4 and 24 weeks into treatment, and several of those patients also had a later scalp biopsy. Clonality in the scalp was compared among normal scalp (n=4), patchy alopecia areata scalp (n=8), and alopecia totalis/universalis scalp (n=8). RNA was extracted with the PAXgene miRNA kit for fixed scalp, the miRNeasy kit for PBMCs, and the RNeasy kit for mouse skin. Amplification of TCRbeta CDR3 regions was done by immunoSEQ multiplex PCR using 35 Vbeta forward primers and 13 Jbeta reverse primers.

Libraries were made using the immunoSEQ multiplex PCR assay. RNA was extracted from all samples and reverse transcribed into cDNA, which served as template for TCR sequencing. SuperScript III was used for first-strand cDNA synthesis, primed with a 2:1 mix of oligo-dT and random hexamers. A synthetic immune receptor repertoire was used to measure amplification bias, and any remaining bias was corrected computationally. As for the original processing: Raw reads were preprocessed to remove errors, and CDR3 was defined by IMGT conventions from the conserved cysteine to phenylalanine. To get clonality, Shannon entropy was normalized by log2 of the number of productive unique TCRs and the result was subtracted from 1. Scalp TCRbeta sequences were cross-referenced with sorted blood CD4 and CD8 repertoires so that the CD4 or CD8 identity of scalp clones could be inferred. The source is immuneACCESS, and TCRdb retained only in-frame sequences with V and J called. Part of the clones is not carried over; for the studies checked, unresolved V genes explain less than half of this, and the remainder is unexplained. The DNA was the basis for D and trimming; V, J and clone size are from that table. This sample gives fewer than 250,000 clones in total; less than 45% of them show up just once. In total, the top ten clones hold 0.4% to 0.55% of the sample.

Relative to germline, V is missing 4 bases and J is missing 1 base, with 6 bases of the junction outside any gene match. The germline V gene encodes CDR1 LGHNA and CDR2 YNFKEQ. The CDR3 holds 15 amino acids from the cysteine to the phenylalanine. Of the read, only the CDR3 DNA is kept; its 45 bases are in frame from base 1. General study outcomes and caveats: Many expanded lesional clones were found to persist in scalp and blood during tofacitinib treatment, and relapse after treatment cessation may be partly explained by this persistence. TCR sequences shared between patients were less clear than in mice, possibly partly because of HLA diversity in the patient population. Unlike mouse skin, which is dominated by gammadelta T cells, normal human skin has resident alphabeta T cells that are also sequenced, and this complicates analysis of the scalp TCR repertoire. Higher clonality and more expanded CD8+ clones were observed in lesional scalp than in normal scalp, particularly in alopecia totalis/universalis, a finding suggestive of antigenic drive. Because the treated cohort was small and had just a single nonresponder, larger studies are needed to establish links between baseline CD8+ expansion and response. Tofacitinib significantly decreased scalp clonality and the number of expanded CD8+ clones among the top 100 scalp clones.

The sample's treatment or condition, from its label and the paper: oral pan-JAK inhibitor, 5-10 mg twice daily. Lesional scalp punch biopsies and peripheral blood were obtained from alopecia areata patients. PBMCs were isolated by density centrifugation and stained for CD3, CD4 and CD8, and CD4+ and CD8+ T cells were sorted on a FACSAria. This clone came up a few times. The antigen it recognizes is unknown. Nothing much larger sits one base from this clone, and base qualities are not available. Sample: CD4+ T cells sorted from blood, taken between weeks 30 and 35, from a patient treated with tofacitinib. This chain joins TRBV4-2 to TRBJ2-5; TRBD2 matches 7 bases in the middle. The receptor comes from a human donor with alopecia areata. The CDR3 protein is CASSPHPSGQETQYF. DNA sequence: TGTGCCAGCAGCCCCCACCCTAGCGGCCAAGAGACCCAGTACTTC.